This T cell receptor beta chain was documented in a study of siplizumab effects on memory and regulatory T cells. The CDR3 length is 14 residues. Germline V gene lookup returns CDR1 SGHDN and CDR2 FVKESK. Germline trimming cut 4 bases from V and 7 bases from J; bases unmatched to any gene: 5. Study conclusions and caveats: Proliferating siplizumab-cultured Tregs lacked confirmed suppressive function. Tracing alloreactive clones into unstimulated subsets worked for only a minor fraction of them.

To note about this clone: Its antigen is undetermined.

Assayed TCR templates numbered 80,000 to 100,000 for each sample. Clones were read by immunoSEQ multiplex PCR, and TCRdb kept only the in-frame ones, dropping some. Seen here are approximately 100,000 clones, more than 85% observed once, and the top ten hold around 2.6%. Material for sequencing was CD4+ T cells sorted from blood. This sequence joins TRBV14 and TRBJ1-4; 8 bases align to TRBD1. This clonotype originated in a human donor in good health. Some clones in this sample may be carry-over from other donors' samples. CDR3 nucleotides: TGTGCCAGCAGCCTCCGACAGGGGAGTGAAAAACTGTTTTTT. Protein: CASSLRQGSEKLFF.